Sequencing of this T cell receptor (beta chain) was carried out in a study of blood T cell repertoires in COVID-19. Trimming took off 1 base at V and 10 bases at J, with 8 bases between the two ends. CDR1 SEHNR and CDR2 FQNEAQ come from the germline V gene (reference sequence). This CDR3 comprises 13 residues. Only in-frame clones appear in the TCRdb table, and some are missing; sequencing was by immunoSEQ multiplex PCR. The sample shows 200,000 to 250,000 clones, around 84% of them seen only once. What was sequenced was peripheral blood. This chain uses TRBV7-9 with TRBJ1-6; the D is unclear. This sequence was found in a woman aged 18-35 years with acute or convalescent COVID-19. This CDR3 is CASSLELVSPLHF. The CDR3 bases are TGTGCCAGCAGCTTAGAATTAGTATCACCCCTCCACTTT. Filled out from reference TRBV7-9 and TRBJ1-6, the complete variable domain reads DTGVSQNPRHKITKRGQNVTFRCDPISEHNRLYWYRQTLGQGPEFLTYFQNEAQLEKSRLLSDRFSAERPKGSFSTLEIQRTEQGDSAMYLCASSLELVSPLHFGNGTRLTVT.